A selection of T cell receptor beta chains follows, all from one sample in a study of blood T cells in healthy people across ages. TCRdb re-called the 5' RACE reads with MiXCR, one entry per CDR3 protein. The sample lists 1 million to 1.2 million distinct CDR3 sequences, 35% to 40% seen once, with over 10% in the top ten. Sequenced: blood. The source is a man between 18 and 29 years old in good health. CDR3s include the opening cysteine and the closing phenylalanine or tryptophan. A D gene is named only where the DNA matches it firmly. Only part of the rows carry a size: once, few, many, or a class if the clone is expanded.

D	V	size	J	CDR3	DNA
TRBD2	TRBV7-9	.	TRBJ2-3	CASSLKRGGTDTQYF	TGTGCCAGCAGCTTAAAGCGGGGGGGCACAGATACGCAGTATTTT
TRBD1	TRBV6-5	once	TRBJ1-2	CASRASDREGYGYTF	TGTGCCAGCAGGGCCTCGGACAGGGAGGGCTATGGCTACACCTTC
.	TRBV6-1	few	TRBJ1-5	CASSEGVDQPQHF	TGTGCCAGCAGTGAGGGAGTCGATCAGCCCCAGCATTTT
.	TRBV20-1	.	TRBJ2-7	CSAIGGVDEQYF	TGCAGTGCTATCGGGGGAGTCGACGAGCAGTACTTC
.	TRBV4-2	many	TRBJ2-1	CASSHGGYNEQFF	TGTGCCAGCAGCCATGGCGGATACAATGAGCAGTTCTTC
.	TRBV6-5	.	TRBJ2-1	CASSSQGGRDEQFF	TGTGCCAGCAGTTCGCAGGGAGGTCGGGATGAGCAGTTCTTC
TRBD1	TRBV11-2	many	TRBJ1-2	CASSRGTANYGYTF	TGTGCCAGCAGCCGCGGGACAGCCAACTATGGCTACACCTTC
.	TRBV4-1	few	TRBJ2-1	CASSQEVWEKTPYNEQFF	TGCGCCAGCAGCCAAGAGGTTTGGGAGAAAACCCCCTACAATGAGCAGTTCTTC
.	TRBV5-1	.	TRBJ2-1	CASSAGTGPQETQFF	TGCGCCAGCAGTGCGGGAACAGGGCCTCAAGAGACCCAGTTCTTC
.	TRBV7-2	.	TRBJ1-5	CASSLEAGINQPRHF	TGTGCCAGCAGCTTAGAGGCCGGGATCAATCAGCCCCGGCATTTT
.	TRBV7-3	few	TRBJ2-1	CASSLNGGLYNEQFF	TGTGCCAGCAGCTTAAACGGGGGACTCTACAATGAGCAGTTCTTC
.	TRBV20-1	few	TRBJ1-1	CSATRTGTEAFF	TGCAGTGCTACTAGGACCGGGACTGAAGCTTTCTTT
.	TRBV6-5	.	TRBJ1-1	CASRTKRGTEAFF	TGTGCCAGCAGAACAAAGAGGGGTACTGAAGCTTTCTTT
.	TRBV6-2/TRBV6-3	.	TRBJ2-2	CASSYSSDRLLFF	TGTGCCAGCAGTTACTCGAGCGACAGGCTCCTGTTTTTT
.	TRBV29-1	.	TRBJ2-3	CSVVTGEGTDTQYF	TGCAGCGTGGTGACAGGGGAGGGAACAGATACGCAGTATTTT
.	TRBV7-2	few	TRBJ2-7	CASSHNPDSPHEQYF	TGTGCCAGCAGCCATAACCCGGACAGTCCCCACGAGCAGTACTTC
TRBD1	TRBV6-1	few	TRBJ2-7	CASSVYLRDSSYEQYF	TGTGCCAGCAGTGTCTACCTCCGGGACAGCTCCTACGAGCAGTACTTC
TRBD2	TRBV20-1	few	TRBJ2-3	CSASPASGGTDTQYF	TGCAGTGCTAGTCCGGCTAGCGGGGGCACAGATACGCAGTATTTT
.	TRBV9	few	TRBJ2-5	CASSGPGPRVVTQYF	TGTGCCAGCAGCGGACCGGGTCCCCGGGTCGTGACCCAGTACTTC
TRBD1	TRBV30	.	TRBJ1-5	CAWSAGQGNQPQHF	TGTGCCTGGAGTGCGGGACAGGGGAATCAGCCCCAGCATTTT
.	TRBV12-5	few	TRBJ2-2	CASGLVLGLPGELFF	TGTGCTAGTGGTTTGGTACTAGGGCTTCCCGGGGAGCTGTTTTTT
.	TRBV21-1	.	TRBJ1-1	CAVRQGLNTEAFF	TGTGCCGTCCGACAGGGTCTGAACACTGAAGCTTTCTTT
TRBD1	TRBV14	.	TRBJ1-2	CASSQNVGQRYGYTF	TGTGCCAGCAGCCAAAATGTGGGACAGCGCTATGGCTACACCTTC
.	TRBV30	few	TRBJ2-1	CAWSYDEQFF	TGTGCCTGGAGTTACGATGAGCAGTTCTTC
.	TRBV20-1	.	TRBJ1-2	CSARDSGYYTF	TGCAGTGCTAGAGATTCGGGATACTACACCTTC
TRBD2	TRBV7-9	.	TRBJ2-1	CASSPIGAGGSIEQFF	TGTGCCAGCAGCCCAATCGGTGCGGGGGGTTCGATTGAGCAGTTCTTC
.	TRBV2	.	TRBJ1-1	CASSPDQIGSEAFF	TGTGCCAGCAGTCCTGACCAGATAGGCAGTGAAGCTTTCTTT
.	TRBV2	.	TRBJ2-3	CASSLELGPRDTQYF	TGTGCCAGCAGCTTAGAGTTGGGACCGCGAGATACGCAGTATTTT
.	TRBV20-1	many	TRBJ1-2	CSARAPGVGYGYTF	TGCAGTGCTAGAGCTCCGGGGGTCGGGTATGGCTACACCTTC
.	TRBV11-2	few	TRBJ2-3	CASSLAGRAGTDTQYF	TGTGCCAGCAGCTTAGCCGGACGGGCAGGCACAGATACGCAGTATTTT
.	TRBV4-2	.	TRBJ1-1	CASSQENEPFSNTEAFF	TGTGCCAGCAGCCAAGAAAATGAGCCCTTTTCGAACACTGAAGCTTTCTTT
.	TRBV6-2/TRBV6-3	few	TRBJ1-1	CASSYRTWDTEAFF	TGTGCCAGCAGTTACCGGACTTGGGACACTGAAGCTTTCTTT
TRBD1	TRBV5-1	.	TRBJ1-2	CASSSVTGEGRKTYGYTF	TGCGCCAGCAGCTCCGTCACAGGGGAGGGCCGAAAAACTTATGGCTACACCTTC
.	TRBV3-1	few	TRBJ1-2	CASSQESGYGYTF	TGTGCCAGCAGCCAAGAATCCGGCTATGGCTACACCTTC
.	TRBV12-3/TRBV12-4	once	TRBJ2-5	CASRRPETQYF	TGTGCCAGCAGAAGACCGGAGACCCAGTACTTC
.	TRBV6-1	few	TRBJ2-7	CASSVPDSPSYEQYF	TGTGCCAGCAGTGTCCCGGACAGCCCTTCCTACGAGCAGTACTTC
TRBD1	TRBV3-1	.	TRBJ1-2	CASSPMGQASGYTF	TGTGCCAGCAGCCCGATGGGACAGGCGAGTGGCTACACCTTC
.	TRBV6-2/TRBV6-3	.	TRBJ2-3	CASSTSRDRHTDTQYF	TGTGCCAGCAGTACCTCAAGGGACCGCCACACAGATACGCAGTATTTT
TRBD1	TRBV7-9	.	TRBJ1-1	CASSFPRGEGTEAFF	TGTGCCAGCAGCTTCCCCAGGGGGGAAGGCACTGAAGCTTTCTTT
.	TRBV6-5	few	TRBJ1-2	CASSNPQAANYGYTF	TGTGCCAGCAGTAACCCTCAGGCCGCTAACTATGGCTACACCTTC
.	TRBV15	few	TRBJ2-1	CTTSRDRLYLNEQFF	TGTACCACCAGCAGAGATCGGCTCTACCTCAATGAGCAGTTCTTC
TRBD1	TRBV20-1	.	TRBJ2-5	CSASPHRGQGQETQYF	TGCAGTGCTAGCCCACACCGTGGACAGGGCCAAGAGACCCAGTACTTC
.	TRBV6-5	few	TRBJ1-2	CASSHDGRYGYTF	TGTGCCAGCAGTCATGACGGTCGCTATGGCTACACCTTC
.	TRBV13	.	TRBJ2-2	CASSLGRGKNTGELFF	TGTGCCAGCAGCTTAGGGAGGGGCAAGAACACCGGGGAGCTGTTTTTT